A single sample is the source of the 21 T cell receptor beta chains below, sequenced in a study of human T cells and chemical hapten exposure. The time point here: pre-sensitization, week 0. Treatment specified: therapeutic diphenylcyclopropenone sensitization with weekly scalp DPC. TCRdb redid the calling of the RACE reads with MiXCR, one entry per CDR3 protein. Of about 74,000 distinct CDR3 sequences detected, around 15% appear once; the ten largest clones hold approximately 4.5%. The sequencing used whole blood, collected in connection with sensitization to the hapten diphenylcyclopropenone (DPC). The receptors derive from a woman between 50 and 59 years old with alopecia areata. Some clones in this sample may be carry-over from other donors' samples.

CDR3 amino acids: CAGGPNEQFF. CDR3 in DNA: TGTGCGGGAGGGCCCAATGAGCAGTTCTTC. J is TRBJ2-1 and V is TRBV6-4; 7 bases align to TRBD2. CDR1 is MRHNA and CDR2 is SNTAGT in the germline V gene. This CDR3 spans 10 amino acids.

This clonotype appeared a few times. The chain employs TRBV7-2 and TRBJ2-1; TRBD2 agrees at 10 bases. This CDR3 has 16 amino acids. The V gene's germline CDR1 is SGHTA and CDR2 FQGNSA. V gave up 5 bases and J gave up 8 bases; unmatched junction bases: 12. The DNA of the CDR3 is TGTGCCAGCAGCCCGCGGACTAGCGGAGTGGGCTATGAGCAGTTCTTC. This encodes CASSPRTSGVGYEQFF.

There are many counts of this clonotype. The CDR3 spells CASSAMKGNYGYTF. The CDR3 region has the DNA TGTGCCAGCTCCGCGATGAAGGGCAACTATGGCTACACCTTC. V gene TRBV18 combines with J gene TRBJ1-2; no firm D call. Germline V gene data show CDR1 as KGHSH and CDR2 as LQKENI. V shed 6 bases and J shed 2 bases, with 13 bases lying between them. This CDR3 region has 14 residues.

V usage is TRBV5-1 and J usage is TRBJ2-3, with D tentatively TRBD1 (6 bases). Germline CDR1 and CDR2: SGHRS and YFSETQ. The CDR3 contains 14 residues. V was trimmed by 3 bases and J by 6 bases, leaving 14 bases between them. The CDR3 loop is CASSSGEMRDTQYF. In DNA, the CDR3 is TGCGCCAGCAGCTCAGGGGAGATGAGGGATACGCAGTATTTT.

The chain joins TRBV5-1 to TRBJ2-5; TRBD2 agrees at 14 bases. The V and J ends lost 4 bases and 3 bases, in that order; junction bases with no gene match: 8. The CDR3 runs 17 residues. Looked up from germline, CDR1 is SGHRS and CDR2 is YFSETQ. DNA for the CDR3: TGCGCCAGCAGCCCGGGACTAGCGGGAGATGGGAAAGAGACCCAGTACTTC. Its protein product is CASSPGLAGDGKETQYF.

This clonotype was detected a few times. The genes are TRBV14 and TRBJ2-7; D is unresolved. Germline V CDR1 and CDR2: SGHDN, FVKESK. The CDR3 length is 14 residues. V was trimmed by 2 bases and J by 3 bases, leaving 11 bases between them. Written as DNA, the CDR3 is TGTGCCAGCAGCCAACGGTCGACTTACTACGAGCAGTACTTC. Translating gives CASSQRSTYYEQYF.

At least ten counts were recorded for this clonotype. V is TRBV20-1 and J is TRBJ2-1; 11 bases agree with TRBD2. J was trimmed by 8 bases and V by 3 bases; bases with no gene match: 9. The CDR3 runs to 15 residues. Germline values: CDR1 DFQATT, CDR2 SNEGSKA (reference sequence). The CDR3 nucleotides are TGCAGTGCTAGGCTAGCGGGAGGCCCTGCCCATGAGCAGTTCTTC. This encodes CSARLAGGPAHEQFF.

The CDR3 DNA follows: TGCAGTGCTAATCCGGGACGGCATAATTCACCCCTCCACTTT. Its translation is CSANPGRHNSPLHF. The rearrangement uses TRBV20-1 and TRBJ1-6; D might be TRBD1 (5 bases). V lost 4 bases and J lost 5, with 12 bases in between. Germline CDR1 and CDR2: DFQATT and SNEGSKA (reference sequence). The CDR3 sequence is 14 residues long.

This clonotype was found a few times. The chain employs TRBV12-3 or TRBV12-4 and TRBJ2-2; 8 bases align to TRBD1. V gave up 5 bases and J gave up 0 bases; unmatched junction bases: 5. The CDR3 loop spans 16 amino acids. CDR3: CASSRQGIANTGELFF. In DNA form, the CDR3 reads TGTGCCAGCAGTCGACAGGGGATCGCGAACACCGGGGAGCTGTTTTTT.

This sequence joins TRBV7-6 and TRBJ2-5; TRBD1 is a possible D gene (6 bases). Germline CDR1 SGHVS, CDR2 FNYEAQ. V lost 5 bases, J lost 1 base, and 14 bases lay in between. The CDR3 is made up of 15 amino acids. This CDR3 reads CASSQSGHLQETQYF. CDR3 coding DNA: TGTGCCAGCAGCCAATCGGGACACCTCCAAGAGACCCAGTACTTC.

This clonotype was detected only a few times. J is TRBJ2-5 and V is TRBV25-1, with 7 bases matching TRBD2. Looked up from germline, CDR1 is MGHDK and CDR2 is SYGVNS. CDR3 length: 14 residues. Germline trimming cut 5 bases from V and 5 bases from J; bases unmatched to any gene: 8. The CDR3 protein is CASSLLTSAETQYF. The DNA for the CDR3 is TGTGCCAGCAGTCTGCTAACTAGCGCGGAGACCCAGTACTTC.

V is TRBV7-9 and J is TRBJ2-2; tentatively, D is TRBD1 or TRBD2 (5 bases each). Germline V gives CDR1 SEHNR, CDR2 FQNEAQ (reference sequence). Trimming removed 3 bases from V and 3 bases from J, with 14 bases in between. This CDR3 has 16 amino acids. CDR3 DNA sequence: TGTGCCAGCAGCTTGTATCGGGGCGCGGACACCGGGGAGCTGTTTTTT. It yields the protein CASSLYRGADTGELFF.

The J gene is TRBJ1-4, the V gene TRBV30; D is uncertain. The ends were cut back, 0 bases at V and 8 bases at J, with 7 bases in the middle. The CDR3 is 12 amino acids. The V gene's germline CDR1 is GTSNPN and CDR2 SVGIG (reference sequence). The chain's CDR3 is CAWSVLREKLFF. CDR3 nucleotide sequence: TGTGCCTGGAGTGTACTTCGCGAAAAACTGTTTTTT.

This clonotype was observed a handful of times. The gene calls are TRBV11-2 and TRBJ1-6; D call uncertain. The germline V gene encodes CDR1 SGHAT and CDR2 FQNNGV. V dropped 9 bases and J dropped 0 bases, with 12 bases sitting between them. The CDR3 has 15 residues. CDR3 nucleotides: TGTGCCAGTCAAAGAGGATTCTCCTATAATTCACCCCTCCACTTT. This codes for CASQRGFSYNSPLHF.

This clonotype has more than one count but fewer than ten. The chain uses TRBV18 and TRBJ1-4, with 10 bases matching TRBD1. V dropped 5 bases and J dropped 8; count of bases not matched to a gene: 5. This CDR3 region has 14 residues. Germline V CDR1 and CDR2: KGHSH, LQKENI. The CDR3 DNA reads TGTGCCAGCTCAACCGGGACAGGGGACGAAAAACTGTTTTTT. Residues: CASSTGTGDEKLFF.

The chain links TRBV24-1 to TRBJ1-5; D not certain. This CDR3 comprises 15 residues. CDR1 KGHDR and CDR2 SFDVKD come from the germline V gene. The V end was cut by 3 bases, the J end by 2 bases, with 10 bases between. CDR3 DNA sequence: TGTGCCACCAGTGATACACAAGCCGGCAATCAGCCCCAGCATTTT. The encoded protein is CATSDTQAGNQPQHF.

This clonotype has just a few counts. The rearrangement links TRBV29-1 to TRBJ2-1; a weak D match, TRBD2 (5 bases). V lost 4 bases to trimming and J lost 9 bases, with 25 bases between them. The CDR3 consists of 16 residues. Germline values: CDR1 SQVTM, CDR2 ANQGSEA. Here the CDR3 DNA reads TGCAGCGTTGGGTTCTCTGGACTCCTACGGACCACTGAGCAGTTCTTC. Protein product: CSVGFSGLLRTTEQFF.

This clonotype was recorded at least ten times. The chain couples TRBV7-6 to TRBJ2-2, with TRBD2 as a possible D gene (5 bases). The CDR3 extends over 15 amino acids. V was clipped by 4 bases and J by 8 bases, with 17 bases between them. The germline V gene encodes CDR1 SGHVS and CDR2 FNYEAQ. The CDR3 sequence: CASSSYSGRSGELFF. DNA of the CDR3: TGTGCCAGCAGCTCCTACAGCGGACGGTCTGGGGAGCTGTTTTTT.

This clonotype was seen only a few times. The chain joins TRBV19 to TRBJ2-1; 8 bases match TRBD2. The CDR3 loop spans 17 amino acids. CDR1 and CDR2 (germline): LNHDA, SQIVND (reference sequence). The V segment lost 3 bases and the J segment 4 bases; nucleotides outside the gene matches: 11. CDR3 protein: CASSILVGAGDYNEQFF. CDR3 DNA: TGTGCCAGTAGTATTCTAGTCGGAGCGGGGGATTACAATGAGCAGTTCTTC.

This clonotype was seen repeatedly, ten times or more. This chain joins TRBV12-3 or TRBV12-4 and TRBJ1-5, with TRBD1 as a possible D gene (6 bases). V was pared by 6 bases and J by 4 bases, with 10 bases between. This CDR3 has 13 residues. CDR3 in DNA: TGTGCCAGCAGCTTCCAGGGGAATCAGCCCCAGCATTTT. Residues: CASSFQGNQPQHF.

The sample holds many counts of this clonotype. The genes are TRBV20-1 and TRBJ1-1; D possibly corresponds to TRBD1 (6 bases). This CDR3 is 13 amino acids long. CDR1 and CDR2 from the germline V gene are DFQATT and SNEGSKA (reference sequence). Trimming removed 8 bases at V and 8 bases at J, with 21 bases between. The CDR3 nucleotides read TGCAGTTTCAGAGATCGGGGGCTAGCCGAAGCTTTCTTT. Protein: CSFRDRGLAEAFF.